Shown below are 17 T cell receptor beta chains from a single sample sequenced in a study of T cells after yellow fever vaccination. From the 5' RACE reads, TCRdb called clonotypes with MiXCR, one entry per CDR3 protein. Among about 320,000 distinct CDR3 sequences listed, over 8.5% were seen once. The sequencing used CD4+ T cells sorted from PBMCs, collected 45 days after the yellow fever booster vaccination. The receptors derive from a man between 18 and 29 years old who received the YFV17D yellow fever vaccine.

The rearrangement links TRBV9 to TRBJ2-3; the D gene is possibly TRBD2 (6 bases). This CDR3 has 16 amino acids. The germline V gene encodes CDR1 SGDLS and CDR2 YYNGEE. Trimming cost V 1 base and J 2 bases, with 14 bases left between them. The CDR3: CASSVSGAGDTDTQYF. The DNA for the CDR3 is TGTGCCAGCAGCGTATCTGGAGCGGGTGACACAGATACGCAGTATTTT.

This clonotype was seen a few times. The chain combines TRBV20-1 with TRBJ1-1; D is possibly TRBD1 (5 bases). The V end was cut by 0 bases, the J end by 5 bases, with 10 bases between. CDR1 and CDR2 (germline): DFQATT, SNEGSKA (reference sequence). The CDR3 runs 13 residues. The CDR3 DNA is TGCAGTGCTAGAGAGACAGTTACAACTGAAGCTTTCTTT. Protein product: CSARETVTTEAFF.

The chain employs TRBV28 and TRBJ2-1; 8 nucleotides line up with TRBD2. Germline-derived CDR1 and CDR2 are MDHEN and SYDVKM. The CDR3 is 15 residues long. Unmatched junction bases numbered 4, after V lost 6 bases and J lost 0 bases. CDR3 sequence reads: CASRKTSDSYNEQFF. The CDR3 DNA reads as TGTGCCAGCAGGAAGACTAGCGACTCCTACAATGAGCAGTTCTTC.

The chain carries TRBV20-1 and TRBJ1-1; possible D gene TRBD1, 5 bases. The V end was cut by 2 bases, the J end by 3 bases, with 7 bases between. The CDR3 extends over 12 amino acids. CDR1 DFQATT and CDR2 SNEGSKA come from the germline V gene (reference sequence). The CDR3 nucleotides are TGCAGTGCTAGACAGGGTGACACTGAAGCTTTCTTT. This sequence encodes CSARQGDTEAFF.

This clonotype was counted a few times. The V gene is TRBV20-1, the J gene TRBJ2-4, with D perhaps TRBD2 (5 bases). This CDR3 has 17 amino acids. CDR1 is DFQATT and CDR2 is SNEGSKA in the germline V gene (reference sequence). With 5 bases removed from V and 0 bases from J, the gap between germline ends came to 20 bases. CDR3 amino acids: CSAPSWTGRLAKNIQYF. Here the CDR3 DNA reads TGCAGTGCTCCTTCGTGGACGGGGAGACTAGCCAAAAACATTCAGTACTTC.

This clonotype was recorded at least ten times. The rearrangement links TRBV7-2 to TRBJ2-1; D remains unclear. CDR1 and CDR2 from the germline V gene are SGHTA and FQGNSA. V shed 3 bases and J shed 2 bases, with 8 bases lying between them. The CDR3 consists of 14 residues. The CDR3 DNA is TGTGCCAGCAGCTTCAGTGTCCCCTACAATGAGCAGTTCTTC. This gives the protein CASSFSVPYNEQFF.

CDR3 nucleotides: TGTGCCAGCAGCCCAACCGGGACGGAGCAGTTCTTC. Encoded protein: CASSPTGTEQFF. The chain has TRBV7-7 and TRBJ2-1; D is possibly TRBD1 or TRBD2 (5 bases each). V was trimmed by 5 bases and J by 10 bases, leaving 12 bases between them. The CDR3 totals 12 residues. Per the germline V gene, CDR1 is SSHAT and CDR2 is FNYEAQ (reference sequence).

This clonotype was counted between two and nine times. This chain joins TRBV2 and TRBJ2-7, with a possible D match to TRBD2 (5 bases). The CDR3 is 11 amino acids. The V gene lost 4 bases and the J gene lost 12 bases, with 13 bases spanning the gap. Germline V CDR1 and CDR2: SNHLY, FYNNEI. The CDR3 region has the DNA TGTGCCAGCAGTGCTGAGGGTCGACCGTACTTC. It yields the protein CASSAEGRPYF.

The chain couples TRBV9 to TRBJ2-4; D is possibly TRBD1 or TRBD2 (6 bases each). Germline V CDR1 and CDR2: SGDLS, YYNGEE. Trimming took 3 bases from V and 13 from J, leaving 26 bases between them. The CDR3 sequence is 16 residues long. The CDR3, as DNA: TGTGCCAGCAGCGAGAGGGGGGCAGCGCCGATTTTTAGCCAGTACTTC. This codes for CASSERGAAPIFSQYF.

V usage is TRBV12-3 or TRBV12-4 and J usage is TRBJ2-3; TRBD1 matches 11 bases. Losses at the gene ends were 4 bases for V and 2 bases for J; bases not matched to a gene: 5. This CDR3 comprises 16 residues. For the CDR3, the DNA is TGTGCCAGCAGTTCCGGGACAGGGGGACACACAGATACGCAGTATTTT. Its protein is CASSSGTGGHTDTQYF.

The table lists this clonotype with a few counts. V usage is TRBV6-6 and J usage is TRBJ2-7; TRBD2 is a possible D gene (7 bases). The V gene lost 7 bases and the J gene lost 0 bases, with 19 bases spanning the gap. The length of the CDR3 is 16 residues. Germline V gene data show CDR1 as MNHNY and CDR2 as SVGAGI (reference sequence). CDR3 in DNA: TGTGCCAGCATTCAGGGGTGGGGGGGGCCCTCCTACGAGCAGTACTTC. Translated: CASIQGWGGPSYEQYF.

This clonotype has more than one count but fewer than ten. V gene TRBV29-1 combines with J gene TRBJ2-3, with D unclear. Germline V gene lookup returns CDR1 SQVTM and CDR2 ANQGSEA. V was shortened by 6 bases and J by 0 bases, with 10 bases between the two germline ends. The CDR3 sequence is 13 residues long. The CDR3 spells CSVATDSTDTQYF. The CDR3 DNA reads as TGCAGCGTCGCAACAGACAGCACAGATACGCAGTATTTT.

The chain uses TRBV6-5 and TRBJ1-1; D is uncertain. This CDR3 is 15 amino acids long. The germline CDR1 and CDR2 sequences are MNHEY and SVGAGI. The V end lost 0 bases, the J end lost 1 base, and 9 bases lay between the germline ends. The CDR3 nucleotides read TGTGCCAGCAGTTACTCGGGGAAGGGGAACACTGAAGCTTTCTTT. Encoded protein: CASSYSGKGNTEAFF.

CDR3 sequence (DNA): TGTGCCAGCTCACCAAACACAGGGGAAGGCTACACCTTC. Translated: CASSPNTGEGYTF. V gene TRBV18 combines with J gene TRBJ1-2; 7 nucleotides agree with TRBD1. Germline V gives CDR1 KGHSH, CDR2 LQKENI. CDR3 length equals 13 residues. V gave up 2 bases and J gave up 8 bases; unmatched junction bases: 5.

The chain recombines TRBV10-3 with TRBJ2-5; 8 nucleotides line up with TRBD1. V dropped 5 bases and J dropped 5; count of bases not matched to a gene: 16. CDR3 length: 17 amino acids. Germline values: CDR1 ENHRY, CDR2 SYGVKD. CDR3 residues: CAISPSSQGALLETQYF. The CDR3 DNA reads TGTGCCATCAGTCCATCAAGCCAGGGGGCCCTCTTGGAGACCCAGTACTTC.

This clonotype came up once. The chain recombines TRBV29-1 with TRBJ2-3; 8 nucleotides line up with TRBD2. V was pared by 7 bases and J by 2 bases, with 5 bases of the junction left unmatched. Germline V gives CDR1 SQVTM, CDR2 ANQGSEA. This CDR3 contains 13 residues. The CDR3 DNA reads TGCAGCGGCGCGGGGGGCTACACAGATACGCAGTATTTT. Encoded protein: CSGAGGYTDTQYF.

V gene TRBV6-2 or TRBV6-3 combines with J gene TRBJ2-1; possibly TRBD1 for D (6 bases). CDR1 is MNHEY, CDR2 SVGEGT, per germline. V shed 4 bases and J shed 14 bases, with 12 bases lying between them. This CDR3 contains 11 residues. The DNA of the CDR3 is TGTGCCAGCAGTTTGGACAGCACCGAGTTCTTC. This translates into CASSLDSTEFF.